The rows below give T cell receptor beta chains drawn from one sample of a study of PD-1 blockade in classical Hodgkin lymphoma. Profiled with immunoSEQ multiplex PCR; TCRdb holds only in-frame clones, not every one. The sample includes tens of thousands of clones, 86% of them seen just once. This specimen consisted of peripheral blood mononuclear cells (PBMCs), obtained before the fourth cycle of nivolumab. Receptors were obtained from a human donor with classical Hodgkin lymphoma. Each CDR3 is given with its conserved first and last residue. Each record gives: clone size, J gene, D gene, V gene, CDR3 protein, CDR3 DNA. A D gene is named only where the DNA matches it firmly. Where a row states a size, it is once, few, many or the class of an expanded clone; other rows omit it.

>-|TRBJ2-1|TRBD2|TRBV27
CASSLVAGGDEQFF
TGTGCCAGCAGTTTGGTAGCGGGCGGAGACGAGCAGTTCTTC
>-|TRBJ1-6|TRBD1|TRBV18
CASSPQGAANSPLHF
TGTGCCAGCTCACCGCAGGGGGCGGCCAATTCACCCCTCCACTTT
>-|TRBJ1-4|TRBD1|TRBV4-2
CASSQMTGQGEKLFF
TGTGCCAGCAGCCAAATGACAGGGCAGGGGGAAAAACTGTTTTTT
>-|TRBJ2-7|-|TRBV6-5
CASRILEGRYEQYF
TGTGCCAGCAGGATATTGGAGGGGAGGTACGAGCAGTACTTC
>-|TRBJ2-1|-|TRBV5-1
CASSLVTMNEQFF
TGCGCCAGCAGCTTGGTGACCATGAATGAGCAGTTCTTC
>-|TRBJ1-4|-|TRBV5-1
CASSLGGKEKLFF
TGCGCCAGCAGCTTAGGGGGGAAGGAAAAACTGTTTTTT
>-|TRBJ1-6|-|TRBV7-8
CASSLRDGFNNSPLHF
TGTGCCAGCAGCCTCCGGGACGGATTCAATAATTCACCCCTCCACTTT
>-|TRBJ1-6|TRBD1|TRBV19
CASHRRGWGQAAPLHF
TGTGCCAGTCACCGGAGGGGTTGGGGACAGGCGGCACCCCTCCACTTT
>few|TRBJ2-3|TRBD2|TRBV5-1
CASSLADRPGGTDTQYF
TGCGCCAGCAGCTTGGCAGACAGGCCGGGGGGGACAGATACGCAGTATTTT
>-|TRBJ2-2|TRBD1|TRBV9
CASRGQVHGELFF
TGTGCCAGCAGAGGACAGGTACACGGGGAGCTGTTTTTT
>few|TRBJ2-5|TRBD1|TRBV7-2
CASSLAGSPFASTGEERETQYF
TGTGCCAGCAGCTTAGCGGGATCCCCTTTTGCCTCGACAGGGGAGGAGAGAGAGACCCAGTACTTC
>-|TRBJ2-7|-|TRBV28
CASSPRWEQYF
TGTGCCAGCAGCCCTCGTTGGGAGCAGTACTTC
>-|TRBJ2-1|-|TRBV20-1
CSASVGGEQFF
TGCAGTGCTAGCGTCGGGGGTGAGCAGTTCTTC
>-|TRBJ2-2|TRBD1|TRBV11-2
CASGRGQGNTGELFF
TGTGCCAGCGGAAGGGGACAGGGGAACACCGGGGAGCTGTTTTTT
>-|TRBJ2-2|TRBD1|TRBV13
CASSPRQGGGELFF
TGTGCCAGCAGCCCCCGACAGGGGGGCGGGGAGCTGTTTTTT
>-|TRBJ1-1|-|TRBV21-1
CASSPHRGPNTEAFF
TGTGCCAGCAGCCCTCACAGGGGGCCGAACACTGAAGCTTTCTTT
>many|TRBJ2-2|TRBD2|TRBV5-1
CASKASGSVGTGELFF
TGCGCCAGCAAAGCTAGCGGGAGCGTTGGCACCGGGGAGCTGTTTTTT
>-|TRBJ2-7|TRBD2|TRBV15
CATSEGRLAGTNDEQYF
TGTGCCACCAGCGAGGGCCGACTAGCGGGGACCAACGACGAGCAGTACTTC
>-|TRBJ2-7|-|TRBV4-1
CASSQDSGARSYEQYF
TGCGCCAGCAGCCAAGATTCCGGGGCGAGATCCTACGAGCAGTACTTC
>-|TRBJ2-5|TRBD2|TRBV7-2
CASSSRPLAGGPWKTQYF
TGTGCCAGCAGCTCCCGTCCGCTAGCGGGGGGGCCGTGGAAGACCCAGTACTTC
>-|TRBJ2-1|-|TRBV28
CASRLKNEQFF
TGTGCCAGCCGTCTAAAGAATGAGCAGTTCTTC
>once|TRBJ1-5|TRBD1|TRBV14
CASSQGQGPNQPQHF
TGTGCCAGCAGCCAGGGACAGGGGCCCAATCAGCCCCAGCATTTT
>-|TRBJ2-3|TRBD1|TRBV6-1
CASSEGTGPPKQYF
TGTGCCAGCAGTGAAGGGACAGGCCCACCTAAGCAGTATTTT
>-|TRBJ2-7|-|TRBV14
CASSPGPYEQYF
TGTGCCAGCAGCCCGGGGCCCTACGAGCAGTACTTC
>-|TRBJ1-1|TRBD1|TRBV27
CASSFLQGVNTEAFF
TGTGCCAGCAGTTTCCTGCAGGGGGTGAACACTGAAGCTTTCTTT
>-|TRBJ2-1|-|TRBV28
CASSLAGLQNNEQFF
TGTGCCAGCAGTTTGGCCGGACTCCAAAACAATGAGCAGTTCTTC
>-|TRBJ2-3|-|TRBV21-1
CASSFLLDRLYTDTQYF
TGTGCCAGCAGCTTCTTACTGGACAGGTTATACACAGATACGCAGTATTTT
>-|TRBJ2-3|-|TRBV5-1
CASSLVEGSTDTQYF
TGCGCCAGCAGCTTGGTCGAGGGGAGCACAGATACGCAGTATTTT
>once|TRBJ1-4|TRBD1|TRBV6-1
CASTETGLLRGTNEKLFF
TGTGCCAGCACTGAGACAGGGCTCCTACGGGGAACTAATGAAAAACTGTTTTTT
>-|TRBJ2-7|-|TRBV5-1
CASSNSYEQYF
TGCGCCAGCAGCAATAGCTACGAGCAGTACTTC
>once|TRBJ1-1|-|TRBV20-1
CSARDARREVF
TGCAGTGCTAGAGACGCACGAAGGGAAGTCTTT
>once|TRBJ1-2|-|TRBV28
CASSLGPWGSGYTF
TGTGCCAGCAGTCTAGGACCCTGGGGATCTGGCTACACCTTC
>-|TRBJ2-6|-|TRBV19
CASSIGSGANVLTF
TGTGCCAGTAGTATAGGCTCTGGGGCCAACGTCCTGACTTTC
>-|TRBJ2-5|TRBD2|TRBV5-1
CASSLGLAGPQETQYF
TGCGCCAGCAGCCTGGGACTAGCGGGGCCCCAAGAGACCCAGTACTTC
>-|TRBJ2-3|TRBD1|TRBV5-1
CASSLATGYTDTQYF
TGCGCCAGCAGCTTGGCGACAGGGTATACAGATACGCAGTATTTT
>-|TRBJ2-7|-|TRBV7-6
CASSRGGADYEQYF
TGTGCCAGCAGCAGGGGAGGAGCCGATTACGAGCAGTACTTC
>-|TRBJ1-2|TRBD1|TRBV7-9
CASSFSGGLNYGYTF
TGTGCCAGCAGCTTCTCAGGGGGACTTAACTATGGCTACACCTTC
>-|TRBJ2-7|-|TRBV18
CASSPEEGGEQYF
TGTGCCAGCTCACCAGAGGAGGGGGGCGAGCAGTACTTC
>-|TRBJ2-1|-|TRBV18
CASSPRLQETYNEQFF
TGTGCCAGCTCACCGCGGCTACAGGAGACCTACAATGAGCAGTTCTTC
>-|TRBJ1-1|-|TRBV5-1
CASSWTGGKDTEAFF
TGCGCCAGCAGCTGGACTGGGGGGAAGGACACTGAAGCTTTCTTT
>-|TRBJ1-6|TRBD1|TRBV7-2
CASSLQGRLSPLHF
TGTGCCAGCAGTTTACAGGGGAGGCTGTCACCCCTCCACTTT
>-|TRBJ2-7|-|TRBV7-9
CASSLTRSYEQYF
TGTGCCAGCAGCTTAACTAGATCCTACGAGCAGTACTTC
>once|TRBJ1-2|-|TRBV27
CASSSGPGGYTF
TGTGCCAGCAGTTCCGGACCGGGGGGCTACACCTTC
>-|TRBJ2-7|-|TRBV27
CASSPGSSYEQYF
TGTGCCAGCAGTCCCGGAAGCTCCTACGAGCAGTACTTC
>-|TRBJ1-1|-|TRBV19
CASSLRTALTEAFF
TGTGCCAGTAGTCTAAGGACAGCTCTAACTGAAGCTTTCTTT
>-|TRBJ2-7|-|TRBV27
CASSSYGTSSYEQYF
TGTGCCAGCAGTTCCTACGGGACATCTTCCTACGAGCAGTACTTC
>-|TRBJ1-2|-|TRBV9
CASSVGRDVLYGYTF
TGTGCCAGCAGCGTAGGCAGGGATGTTCTCTATGGCTACACCTTC
>-|TRBJ2-7|TRBD2|TRBV10-2
CASSEREEREQYF
TGCGCCAGCAGTGAGCGGGAGGAGAGGGAGCAGTACTTC